The rows below give T cell receptor beta chains drawn from one sample of a study of shared clonotypes between healthy human individuals. Here immunoSEQ multiplex PCR was the method, and the copy in TCRdb shows in-frame clones only, minus some. Of about 1.1 million clones in the sample, around three quarters were seen once. The source material was memory CD4+ T cells from PBMCs. Receptors were obtained from a man aged 18 to 30 in good health. Some clones in this sample may be carry-over from other donors' samples. CDR3s include the opening cysteine and the closing phenylalanine or tryptophan. A row's size may be missing; if present it is once, few, many or a size class.

>TRBJ1-2|TRBV4-3|NA
CASSQDPQGAVGYTF
>TRBJ2-3|TRBV7-8|NA
CASSYLGGASTDTQYF
>TRBJ1-2|TRBV9|NA
CASSVAGQGDYYGYTF
>TRBJ2-7|TRBV19|NA
CASSIWAESTYEQYF
>TRBJ1-1|TRBV28|NA
CASTSGGTNTEAFF
>TRBJ2-3|TRBV5-4|NA
CASSPSPGLAGGTDTQYF
>TRBJ1-4|TRBV5-1|NA
CASSLRDTNEKLFF
>TRBJ2-5|TRBV27|NA
CASWTGYQETQYF
>TRBJ2-3|TRBV6-7|NA
CASSYSYSGSTSTDTQYF
>TRBJ2-3|TRBV6-5|few
CASRSGQQITDTQYF
>TRBJ2-5|TRBV6-5|once
CASSYSGGSETQYF
>TRBJ1-4|TRBV4-3|NA
CASSQQNRGNWEKLFF
>TRBJ2-1|TRBV2|NA
CASSEVGSEQFF
>NA|TRBV4-1|NA
CASSQRAGEYYEQYF
>TRBJ2-3|TRBV4-2|NA
CASSQDPPGGATDTQYF
>TRBJ1-5|TRBV28|NA
CASSQQGADQPQHF
>TRBJ2-2|TRBV5-1|NA
CASSLNLAATNTGELFF